One sample yielded the 27 T cell receptor beta chains listed below, sequenced in a study of tissue T cells after allogeneic stem cell transplantation. Assay used: immunoSEQ multiplex PCR; TCRdb lists only in-frame clones, some missing. This table has 20,000 to 25,000 clones, about 70% appearing once. Source material: blood. All receptors come from a female BALB/c mouse in good health. The MHC haplotype recorded for the strain is H2-d.

On this clone itself: Gene names denote mouse genes. The read halts 1 residue ahead of the CDR3 end, with the missing end drawn from the germline J gene. J is TRBJ2-4 and V is TRBV20; D could derive from TRBD1 or TRBD2 (6 bases each). Germline V CDR1 and CDR2: GFQATS, STVNSAI. The CDR3 extends over 14 amino acids. Trimming pared 4 bases from V and 0 bases from J, leaving 11 bases between. CDR3 protein: CGATQGTSQNTLYF. Partial CDR3 DNA: TGTGGTGCTACGCAGGGGACTAGTCAAAACACCTTGTAC.

Concerning this clone itself: The germline and genes are mouse ones. The read ends 1 residue early relative to the CDR3; the germline J gene fills the gap. This chain joins TRBV29 and TRBJ2-3; D is perhaps TRBD1 (6 bases). Germline CDR1 reads MSHET; CDR2 reads SYDVDS. This CDR3 has 16 amino acids. Trimming removed 5 bases at V and 0 bases at J, with 15 bases between. The DNA read from the CDR3 is TGTGCTAGCAGTCTAGCCGGGACAACTAGTGCAGAAACGCTGTAT. Protein product: CASSLAGTTSAETLY. The full CDR3 protein is CASSLAGTTSAETLYF.

A word on this clone: One junction end disagrees with the germline gene, perhaps due to a read error. Genes here carry mouse names. The CDR3 extends 1 residue past the end of the read, so its final part is completed from the germline J gene. The gene calls are TRBV13-2 and TRBJ2-7, with D perhaps TRBD1 (8 bases). Germline CDR1 and CDR2: NNHNN and SYGAGS (reference sequence). The CDR3 contains 13 residues. The part of the CDR3 DNA that was read is TGTGCCAGCAGTGAGGAACAGGGGGGGGAACAGTAC. Protein sequence: CASSEEQGGEQY. The CDR3 in its entirety is CASSEEQGGEQYF.

Concerning this clone itself: Mouse names are used for the genes. The CDR3 is cut off 1 residue early in the read; its end comes from the germline J gene. The chain links TRBV19 to TRBJ2-3; 7 bases map to TRBD2. The CDR3 has 13 amino acids. Germline assignment: CDR1 FNHDT and CDR2 SITEND (reference sequence). Losses at the gene ends were 10 bases for V and 2 bases for J; bases not matched to a gene: 7. CDR3 protein: CALGGGPAETLYF. The part of the CDR3 DNA that was read is TGTGCCCTCGGGGGGGGTCCTGCAGAAACGCTGTAT.

Notes on this clone: Gene names are the mouse ones. The CDR3 end lies 1 residue beyond the end of the read and is filled in from the germline J gene. This chain connects TRBV20 to TRBJ1-1, with a tentative D call TRBD1 (6 bases). The CDR3 is 13 residues long. The germline V gene encodes CDR1 GFQATS and CDR2 STVNSAI. Trimming took 3 bases from V and 2 from J, leaving 10 bases between them. Incomplete CDR3 DNA: TGTGGTGCTAGACCGGGACACAACACAGAAGTCTTC. This encodes CGARPGHNTEVF. The whole CDR3 region reads CGARPGHNTEVFF.

This clone was observed a handful of times. The gene names given are mouse names. The CDR3 extends 1 residue past the end of the read, so its final part is completed from the germline J gene. The rearrangement links TRBV13-3 to TRBJ1-4; 9 bases map to TRBD1. Trimming cost V 3 bases and J 3 bases; bases outside gene matches: 6. The V gene's germline CDR1 is NNHDY and CDR2 SYVADS. This CDR3 is built from 16 residues. Partial CDR3 DNA: TGTGCCAGCAGTGCCCGGGACAGGGCTCCCAACGAAAGATTATTT. It specifies CASSARDRAPNERLF. The whole CDR3 sequence reads CASSARDRAPNERLFF.

Of note for this clone: The gene names here belong to mouse. The sequenced fragment ends 1 residue before the CDR3 boundary, so the rest is inferred from the germline J gene. V and J are TRBV13-3 and TRBJ1-6, with 9 bases matching TRBD1. TRBJ1-6 falls under the ORF class, with uncertain function. V shed 3 bases, J shed 8 bases, and the junction held 0 bases outside the gene matches. This CDR3 is 13 amino acids long. Looked up from germline, CDR1 is NNHDY and CDR2 is SYVADS. Incomplete CDR3 DNA: TGTGCCAGCAGTGGACAGGGGGATTCGCCCCTCTAC. Translation gives CASSGQGDSPLY. The entire CDR3 protein reads CASSGQGDSPLYF.

Details on this clone: Any gene name here is a mouse gene name. The read stops 1 residue short of the end of the CDR3; the missing end is completed from the germline J gene. The J gene is TRBJ1-1, the V gene TRBV19, with D possibly being TRBD1 (6 bases). The CDR3 totals 15 residues. V was shortened by 4 bases and J by 0 bases, with 13 bases between the two germline ends. Germline V gene lookup returns CDR1 FNHDT and CDR2 SITEND (reference sequence). The CDR3 loop is CASSPLTGANTEVFF. Partial CDR3 DNA: TGTGCCAGCAGTCCCCTGACAGGAGCAAACACAGAAGTCTTC.

This clone was counted a few times. Gene labels here are mouse ones. The read ends 1 residue early relative to the CDR3; the germline J gene fills the gap. J is TRBJ2-7 and V is TRBV13-2; 7 bases agree with TRBD1. CDR1 and CDR2 from the germline V gene are NNHNN and SYGAGS (reference sequence). The CDR3 totals 12 residues. Unmatched junction bases numbered 2, after V lost 5 bases and J lost 3 bases. CDR3 DNA, as far as it was read: TGTGCCAGCGGGGGACAGATCTATGAACAGTAC. It codes for CASGGQIYEQY. The full-length CDR3 reads as CASGGQIYEQYF.

In the case of this clone: Genes and germline are mouse. The read finishes 1 residue shy of the CDR3 end, and the germline J gene is used to complete it. The J gene is TRBJ1-2, the V gene TRBV29; possible D gene TRBD1, 6 bases. Trimming took 3 bases from V and 0 from J, leaving 8 bases between them. The CDR3 totals 14 residues. Germline CDR1 is MSHET and CDR2 is SYDVDS. Here the CDR3 reads CASSFGQTNSDYTF. The covered CDR3 bases are TGTGCTAGCAGTTTTGGACAGACAAACTCCGACTACACC.

With respect to this clone: Each gene name is a mouse one. The DNA ends 1 residue before the CDR3 does, and the rest of the CDR3 is filled in from the germline J gene. The rearrangement joins TRBV29 to TRBJ1-5; maybe TRBD1 (6 bases). Germline V gives CDR1 MSHET, CDR2 SYDVDS. The ends were cut back, 5 bases at V and 4 bases at J, with 12 bases in the middle. The CDR3 covers 14 residues. CDR3 loop: CASSSRDTNQAPLF. The sequenced CDR3 bases are TGTGCTAGCAGTAGCCGGGACACAAACCAGGCTCCGCTT.

On this clone: Gene names follow the mouse nomenclature. Read sequence stops 1 residue before the CDR3 end, and the germline J gene provides the missing end. The same CDR3 can be traced to other DNA sequences in this sample. The V and J genes are TRBV13-2 and TRBJ1-2, with 11 bases that match TRBD1. The germline V gene has CDR1 NNHNN and CDR2 SYGAGS (reference sequence). This CDR3 is built from 15 residues. V lost 5 bases, J lost 5 bases, and 8 bases stayed unmatched. The CDR3 sequence is CASGSPGQGGSDYTF. The sequenced part of the CDR3 DNA is TGTGCCAGCGGCTCCCCGGGACAGGGGGGGTCCGACTACACC.

As regards this clone: The listed genes are named as in mouse. The observed sequence ends 1 residue before the CDR3 terminus, with the missing tail filled in from the germline J gene. The chain links TRBV13-2 to TRBJ2-7; TRBD2 matches 10 bases. Per the germline V gene, CDR1 is NNHNN and CDR2 is SYGAGS (reference sequence). This CDR3 region has 13 residues. The V gene end was trimmed by 5 bases and the J gene end by 4 bases; junction bases not matched to a gene: 3. CDR3 sequence: CASGTGGGYEQYF. The CDR3 bases that were read are TGTGCCAGCGGAACTGGGGGGGGTTATGAACAGTAC.

To note about this clone: Gene names denote mouse genes. The read ends 1 residue before the CDR3 terminus; that terminus is restored from the germline J gene. The V and J genes are TRBV13-1 and TRBJ2-5, with 7 bases that match TRBD1. Trimming cost V 5 bases and J 1 base; bases outside gene matches: 1. There are 13 residues in the CDR3. Per germline, CDR1 NSHNY and CDR2 SYGAGN. CDR3 sequence reads: CASRDRDQDTQYF. The CDR3 DNA, read in part, is TGTGCCAGCAGAGACAGGGACCAAGACACCCAGTAC.

Concerning this clone: Germline and genes: mouse. The read comes to an end 1 residue before the CDR3 does, leaving the germline J gene to fill in the end. The J gene is TRBJ1-3, the V gene TRBV13-3; D is ambiguous. The V end lost 1 base, the J end lost 0 bases, and 5 bases lay between the germline ends. Germline loops: CDR1 NNHDY, CDR2 SYVADS. The CDR3 covers 14 residues. CDR3 amino acids: CASSDLGSGNTLYF. The CDR3 bases that were read are TGTGCCAGCAGTGATTTGGGTTCTGGAAATACGCTCTAT.

For this clone: Gene names denote mouse genes. The read comes to an end 1 residue before the CDR3 does, leaving the germline J gene to fill in the end. The chain recombines TRBV5 with TRBJ2-5; 7 bases are a match to TRBD1. CDR3 size: 14 residues. V shed 3 bases, J shed 2 bases, and the junction held 2 bases outside the gene matches. Germline-derived CDR1 and CDR2 are LGHNA and YNLKQL (reference sequence). Partial CDR3 DNA: TGTGCCAGCAGCCAGACAGGGCCCCAAGACACCCAGTAC. It translates to CASSQTGPQDTQY. The full CDR3 is CASSQTGPQDTQYF.

This clone was observed once. Gene labels here are mouse ones. The read is 1 residue too short to cover the CDR3 end, so that end is filled in from the germline J gene. This chain connects TRBV4 to TRBJ2-4, with D possibly being TRBD2 (5 bases). This CDR3 is built from 12 residues. Germline CDR1 reads LGHDT; CDR2 reads YNNKQL (reference sequence). V gave up 5 bases and J gave up 6 bases, with 9 bases separating them. The sequenced CDR3 bases are TGTGCCAGCAGCCCCCGACTGAACACCTTGTAC. Its translation is CASSPRLNTLY. The whole CDR3 reads CASSPRLNTLYF.

As regards this clone: The germline and genes are mouse ones. From the germline J gene comes the end of the CDR3, since the read stops 1 residue before it. J is TRBJ2-5 and V is TRBV13-1; D is possibly TRBD1 or TRBD2 (6 bases each). CDR3 length: 16 residues. Between the trimmed V and J ends, which lost 1 base and 1 base, there was a span of 13 bases. In germline, CDR1 is NSHNY, CDR2 SYGAGN. The sequenced part of the CDR3 DNA is TGTGCCAGCAGTGATATGACAAGGGGGGACCAAGACACCCAGTAC. Its protein is CASSDMTRGDQDTQY. The whole CDR3 sequence is CASSDMTRGDQDTQYF.

Details on this clone: Here the gene names and germline are mouse. The sequence runs out 1 residue before the end of the CDR3; the remainder is reconstructed from the germline J gene. This chain joins TRBV20 and TRBJ1-3; D call uncertain. The germline CDR1 and CDR2 sequences are GFQATS and STVNSAI. The CDR3 spans 13 residues. V lost 0 bases to trimming and J lost 0 bases, with 3 bases between them. The CDR3 is CGARESSGNTLYF. The DNA read from the CDR3 is TGTGGTGCTAGGGAGAGTTCTGGAAATACGCTCTAT.

Only one count was recorded for this clone. Gene names and germline match the mouse. From the germline J gene comes the end of the CDR3, since the read stops 1 residue before it. The chain combines TRBV13-3 with TRBJ1-1, with D uncertain. The germline V gene has CDR1 NNHDY and CDR2 SYVADS. The CDR3 covers 13 residues. V lost 2 bases to trimming and J lost 1 base, with 6 bases between them. Partial CDR3 DNA: TGTGCCAGCAGTGAAAACAGAAACACAGAAGTCTTC. This translates into CASSENRNTEVF. The complete CDR3 reads CASSENRNTEVFF.

This clone was detected only a few times. Gene names follow the mouse nomenclature. The read terminates 1 residue before the CDR3 end, so the remaining end is supplied by the germline J gene. The chain recombines TRBV19 with TRBJ2-7, with 9 bases fitting TRBD2. After removal of 4 bases from V and 6 bases from J, the junction contained 8 bases not matched to a gene. Germline V gene data show CDR1 as FNHDT and CDR2 as SITEND (reference sequence). This CDR3 is 14 amino acids long. CDR3 loop: CASSSLGGIGEQYF. The CDR3 bases that were read are TGTGCCAGCAGTTCCCTGGGGGGGATAGGTGAACAGTAC.

In regard to this clone: The gene names given are mouse names. The observed sequence ends 1 residue before the CDR3 terminus, with the missing tail filled in from the germline J gene. The rearrangement uses TRBV5 and TRBJ1-4; D ambiguous. The CDR3 runs 15 residues. The V gene's germline CDR1 is LGHNA and CDR2 YNLKQL (reference sequence). The germline V and J ends were trimmed by 2 bases and 0 bases, with 7 bases remaining between them. CDR3 DNA (partial): TGTGCCAGCAGCCAATACAGTATTTCCAACGAAAGATTATTT. It encodes CASSQYSISNERLF. The full CDR3 is CASSQYSISNERLFF.

The table lists this clone with a few counts. The listed genes are named as in mouse. The sequenced fragment ends 1 residue before the CDR3 boundary, so the rest is inferred from the germline J gene. The chain has TRBV13-2 and TRBJ1-5, with a tentative D call TRBD1 (5 bases). V was shortened by 5 bases and J by 5 bases, with 11 bases between the two germline ends. Germline-derived CDR1 and CDR2 are NNHNN and SYGAGS (reference sequence). There are 13 residues in the CDR3. CDR3 sequence reads: CASGPMTDQAPLF. The covered CDR3 bases are TGTGCCAGCGGACCAATGACAGACCAGGCTCCGCTT.

Comments on this clone: Germline and genes: mouse. The read terminates 1 residue before the CDR3 end, so the remaining end is supplied by the germline J gene. The rearrangement links TRBV13-2 to TRBJ2-5; the match to TRBD2 covers 8 bases. Per germline, CDR1 NNHNN and CDR2 SYGAGS (reference sequence). This CDR3 has 14 residues. The J segment lost 6 bases and the V segment lost 0 bases, leaving 3 bases of the junction unmatched. The DNA read from the CDR3 is TGTGCCAGCGGTGATGTTGGGGGGGTGGACACCCAGTAC. Residues: CASGDVGGVDTQY. The whole CDR3 reads CASGDVGGVDTQYF.

This clone was counted a few times. The gene names here belong to mouse. The CDR3 reads CASGTLNNQAPLF. CDR3 DNA, as far as it was read: TGTGCCTCTGGGACACTTAACAACCAGGCTCCGCTT. V gene TRBV31 combines with J gene TRBJ1-5; tentative D call: TRBD1 (6 bases). The read finishes 1 residue shy of the CDR3 end, and the germline J gene is used to complete it. The CDR3 loop spans 13 amino acids. Trimming took 7 bases from V and 0 from J, leaving 10 bases between them. Germline V CDR1 and CDR2: GKSSPN, SITVG. Variable domain in full (rest from reference TRBV31 and TRBJ1-5): AQTIHQWPVAEIKAVGSPLSLGCTIKGKSSPNLYWYWQATGGTLQQLFYSITVGQVESVVQLNLSASRPKDDQFILSTEKLLLSHSGFYLCASGTLNNQAPLFGEGTRLSVL.

In regard to this clone: Mouse names are used for the genes. With the read ending 1 residue before the CDR3 end, the germline J gene is used to fill in that end. This chain connects TRBV29 to TRBJ1-4; tentative D call: TRBD1 (6 bases). CDR1 is MSHET and CDR2 is SYDVDS in the germline V gene. The CDR3 covers 14 residues. V dropped 4 bases and J dropped 2 bases, with 8 bases sitting between them. The sequenced part of the CDR3 DNA is TGTGCTAGCAGTTATGGGACATCCAACGAAAGATTATTT. It codes for CASSYGTSNERLF. The CDR3 in its entirety is CASSYGTSNERLFF. The whole variable domain, filled in from reference TRBV29 and TRBJ1-4, reads DMKVTQMPRYLIKRMGENVLLECGQDMSHETMYWYRQDPGLGLQLIYISYDVDSNSEGDIPKGYRVSRKKREHFSLILDSAKTNQTSVYFCASSYGTSNERLFFGHGTKLSVL.

Concerning this clone: Gene names are the mouse ones. With the read ending 1 residue before the CDR3 end, the germline J gene is used to fill in that end. The chain uses TRBV13-2 and TRBJ2-5; D might be TRBD1 (6 bases). Germline V lookup: CDR1 NNHNN, CDR2 SYGAGS (reference sequence). V lost 2 bases and J lost 3, with 10 bases in between. The CDR3 consists of 14 residues. CDR3 residues: CASGDEGVQDTQYF. CDR3 bases read: TGTGCCAGCGGTGACGAGGGGGTTCAAGACACCCAGTAC.